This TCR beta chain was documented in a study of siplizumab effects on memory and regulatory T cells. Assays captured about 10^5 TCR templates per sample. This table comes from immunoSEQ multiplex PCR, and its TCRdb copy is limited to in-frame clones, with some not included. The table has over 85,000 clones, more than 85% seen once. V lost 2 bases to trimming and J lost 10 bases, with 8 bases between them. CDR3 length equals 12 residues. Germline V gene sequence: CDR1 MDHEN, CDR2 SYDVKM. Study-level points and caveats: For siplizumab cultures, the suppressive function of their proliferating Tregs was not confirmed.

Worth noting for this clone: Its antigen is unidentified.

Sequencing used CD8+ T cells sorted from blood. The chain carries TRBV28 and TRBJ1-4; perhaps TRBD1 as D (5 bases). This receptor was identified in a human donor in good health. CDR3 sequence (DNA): TGTGCCAGCAGTTTAGACGGGGGAAAACTGTTTTTT. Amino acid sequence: CASSLDGGKLFF.